This is a list of T cell receptor beta chains from one sample in a study of molecular identifiers for immune sequencing clone quantification. TCRdb re-called the PCR reads through MiXCR, storing one row per CDR3 protein. Counted here are around 89,000 distinct CDR3 sequences, roughly 20% occurring once; the ten biggest clones make up 0.7% to 0.95%. The sample consisted of naive CD8+ T cells from blood, with Jurkat cell RNA spiked in. Every receptor here comes from a human donor in good health. Some libraries in this study had Jurkat cell RNA spiked in. Each CDR3 is given with its conserved first and last residue. The D gene is left open where the match is weak. Clone size, where shown, is once, few, many, or a class for clones that have expanded.

TRBJ1-6 | - | TRBV6-5 | many | TGTGCCAGCAGCTCAACCCAACACTCTAATTCACCCCTCCACTTT | CASSSTQHSNSPLHF
TRBJ1-5 | TRBD1 | TRBV27 | many | TGTGCCAGCAGCTTACAGGGGAATCAGCCCCAGCATTTT | CASSLQGNQPQHF
TRBJ2-7 | TRBD2 | TRBV10-3 | many | TGTGCCATCAAAAGCGGGGCGTACGAGCAGTACTTC | CAIKSGAYEQYF
TRBJ1-1 | - | TRBV7-3 | many | TGTGCCAGCAGCTTCACACCCGTTATGAACACTGAAGCTTTCTTT | CASSFTPVMNTEAFF
TRBJ1-2 | - | TRBV10-3 | many | TGTGCCATCAGTGAATCGACAGGCTATGGCTACACCTTC | CAISESTGYGYTF
TRBJ2-1 | TRBD2 | TRBV4-1 | many | TGCGCCAGCAGCCAGGCTAGCGGGGTAAGCTCCTACAATGAGCAGTTCTTC | CASSQASGVSSYNEQFF
TRBJ2-1 | TRBD2 | TRBV6-2/TRBV6-3 | - | TGTGCCAGCAGTTACCCACTAGCGGGAGAATGGGACAATGAGCAGTTCTTC | CASSYPLAGEWDNEQFF
TRBJ2-3 | - | TRBV6-6 | once | TGTGCCAGCAGTTACCCCCCGGGGGTGGGAAGCACAGATACGCAGTATTTT | CASSYPPGVGSTDTQYF
TRBJ2-5 | TRBD2 | TRBV6-6 | - | TGTGCCAGCAGTTACTGGGGACTAACCTTGCAAGAGACCCAGTACTTC | CASSYWGLTLQETQYF
TRBJ2-1 | TRBD1 | TRBV29-1 | many | TGCAGCGGCACCGGGACAGGGTCCTACAATGAGCAGTTCTTC | CSGTGTGSYNEQFF
TRBJ2-1 | - | TRBV6-5 | many | TGTGCCAGCACCTACGGGACAGAGCAGTTCTTC | CASTYGTEQFF
TRBJ1-4 | - | TRBV6-2/TRBV6-3 | many | TGTGCCAGCAGTTACCCCGGTGGGCCAACGAGGGAAAAACTGTTTTTT | CASSYPGGPTREKLFF
TRBJ2-7 | - | TRBV11-2 | - | TGTGCCAGCAGCTCTGGACCGGGACTGACGAGCTCCTACGAGCAGTACTTC | CASSSGPGLTSSYEQYF
TRBJ2-7 | TRBD1 | TRBV28 | many | TGTGCCAGCAGTCGGGACAGGGGCGCCCACGAGCAGTACTTC | CASSRDRGAHEQYF
TRBJ1-1 | TRBD1 | TRBV25-1 | - | TGTGCCAGCAGTGAGCCCTCACAGGGGGTTGGTGAAGCTTTCTTT | CASSEPSQGVGEAFF
TRBJ2-7 | - | TRBV28 | many | TGTGCCAGCAGCCCGGAGGGGGAGCCACCCTACGAGCAGTACTTC | CASSPEGEPPYEQYF
TRBJ1-3 | - | TRBV4-3 | many | TGCGCCAGCAGCCACGACAGGCTTTCTGGAAACACCATATATTTT | CASSHDRLSGNTIYF
TRBJ2-5 | TRBD1 | TRBV4-3 | many | TGCGCCAGCAGCCAAGCTCGGGACAGGGGTTTCGAGACCCAGTACTTC | CASSQARDRGFETQYF
TRBJ1-1 | - | TRBV7-2 | many | TGTGCCAGCAGCCCCCAACTGGGGGCCGACACTGAAGCTTTCTTT | CASSPQLGADTEAFF
TRBJ1-1 | - | TRBV19 | many | TGTGCCAGTAGTCTATACACTGAAGCTTTCTTT | CASSLYTEAFF
TRBJ2-2 | TRBD2 | TRBV20-1 | many | TGCAGTGCTAAGATTAAGCGGGAGAGGTACACCGGGGAGCTGTTTTTT | CSAKIKRERYTGELFF
TRBJ2-6 | - | TRBV9 | many | TGTGCCAGCAGCGTAGAGGGCTTCTCTGGGGCCAACGTCCTGACTTTC | CASSVEGFSGANVLTF
TRBJ1-1 | - | TRBV4-2 | - | TGTGCCAGCAGCCAAGAACGGCAGGCTCTTCGGTTGAACACTGAAGCTTTCTTT | CASSQERQALRLNTEAFF
TRBJ2-3 | - | TRBV19 | many | TGTGCCAGTAGAGGGGCGGGACCGACTAGCACAGATACGCAGTATTTT | CASRGAGPTSTDTQYF
TRBJ1-1 | - | TRBV7-9 | - | TGTGCCAGCAGGCCAGGGTTGGACACTGAAGCTTTCTTT | CASRPGLDTEAFF
TRBJ2-5 | - | TRBV3-1 | - | TGTGCCAGCAGCTCCGATCTAGGGACCCAGTACTTC | CASSSDLGTQYF
TRBJ2-3 | - | TRBV7-9 | many | TGTGCCAGCAGCCCTTTTCCAAAGGGCGCAGATACGCAGTATTTT | CASSPFPKGADTQYF
TRBJ2-1 | - | TRBV20-1 | many | TGCAGTGGACTCAGCTCCTACAATGAGCAGTTCTTC | CSGLSSYNEQFF
TRBJ1-1 | - | TRBV20-1 | many | TGCAGTGCTAGAGATGTACTCTCCGCTGAAGCTTTCTTT | CSARDVLSAEAFF
TRBJ2-7 | TRBD1 | TRBV27 | many | TGTGCCAGCAGTTTACAACGGGACAGGTACGAGCAGTACTTC | CASSLQRDRYEQYF
TRBJ1-1 | - | TRBV7-9 | many | TGTGCCAGCAGCTTAATAGTTAAGGATGAAGCTTTCTTT | CASSLIVKDEAFF
TRBJ2-5 | TRBD1 | TRBV9 | many | TGTGCCAGCAGCCCTCCGACAGGGGATGGGGAGACCCAGTACTTC | CASSPPTGDGETQYF
TRBJ1-1 | - | TRBV19 | many | TGTGCCAGTAGTATTAGGGGGGGGGACACTGAAGCTTTCTTT | CASSIRGGDTEAFF
TRBJ2-7 | - | TRBV4-1 | many | TGCGCCAGCAGCCACGTACCGCCCTACGAGCAGTACTTC | CASSHVPPYEQYF
TRBJ2-7 | - | TRBV12-3/TRBV12-4 | few | TGTGCCAGCAGCAGAGGCGGGGGCCTCGCCGGGCAGTACTTC | CASSRGGGLAGQYF
TRBJ2-1 | TRBD1 | TRBV29-1 | many | TGCAGCGTTGAAGTTCGGGACAGGGGAAATGAGCAGTTCTTC | CSVEVRDRGNEQFF
TRBJ2-5 | - | TRBV25-1 | - | TGTACCAGCAGTGAATGGAAGGAGCGAGAGACCCAGTACTTC | CTSSEWKERETQYF
TRBJ1-4 | - | TRBV5-4 | many | TGTGCCAGCAGTGCCGGGAGGAATGAAAAACTGTTTTTT | CASSAGRNEKLFF
TRBJ2-7 | TRBD1 | TRBV4-1 | many | TGCGCCAGCAGCCACCAGGGGGCGAAAAGCTCCTACGAGCAGTACTTC | CASSHQGAKSSYEQYF
TRBJ1-5 | - | TRBV7-9 | many | TGTGCCAGCAGCTTAGATACAGGATTCAATCAGCCCCAGCATTTT | CASSLDTGFNQPQHF
TRBJ1-1 | - | TRBV7-2 | many | TGTGCCAGCAGCGGAGGGGGGGCGAACACTGAAGCTTTCTTT | CASSGGGANTEAFF